The 27 T cell receptor beta chains in this list originate from one sample, sequenced in a study of somatic mutations in cytotoxic T cells in rheumatoid arthritis. Sequenced by immunoSEQ multiplex PCR; TCRdb stores in-frame clones only, minus some. The repertoire includes about 3,400 clones, around four fifths of them detected once, and about 30% sits in the top ten. Sequencing was carried out using CD8+ T cells sorted from blood. These receptors all come from a man aged 50-59 years with rheumatoid arthritis.

This clone has only one observation. V usage is TRBV6-1 and J usage is TRBJ2-6; 7 positions agree with TRBD1. V shed 10 bases, J shed 9 bases, and the junction held 9 bases outside the gene matches. Germline V gene data show CDR1 as MNHNS and CDR2 as SASEGT. CDR3 length: 13 residues. The CDR3 loop is CATLSGTDNVLTF. In nucleotides, the CDR3 is TGTGCCACCCTCTCCGGGACAGACAACGTCCTGACTTTC.

This chain uses TRBV19 with TRBJ2-3; D is perhaps TRBD1 (5 bases). This CDR3 has 13 amino acids. Germline loops: CDR1 LNHDA, CDR2 SQIVND (reference sequence). V lost 5 bases to trimming and J lost 4 bases, with 10 bases between them. CDR3 protein: CASSRLGADTQYF. The CDR3 nucleotides are TGTGCCAGTAGTCGCTTAGGGGCAGATACGCAGTATTTT.

The J gene is TRBJ2-3, the V gene TRBV4-1; a possible D gene is TRBD2 (5 bases). In germline, CDR1 is MGHRA, CDR2 YSYEKL. V lost 5 bases to trimming and J lost 5 bases, with 14 bases between them. The CDR3 consists of 14 residues. The chain's CDR3 is CASSGPSGIDTQYF. The DNA for the CDR3 is TGCGCCAGCAGCGGCCCATCGGGAATAGATACGCAGTATTTT.

V usage is TRBV21-1 and J usage is TRBJ2-1; the listed D gene, TRBD2, was not tested against the DNA. TRBV21-1 is listed as a pseudogene. This CDR3 is built from 16 residues. This CDR3 is CASSPSKAGGYNEQFF. The CDR3 DNA sequence: TGTGCCAGCAGCCCCTCGAAAGCGGGGGGTTACAATGAGCAGTTCTTC.

This CDR3 reads CASSLALAGRREQYF. Written as DNA, the CDR3 is TGTGCCAGCAGCTTGGCCCTAGCGGGAAGGAGGGAGCAGTACTTC. This chain joins TRBV5-4 and TRBJ2-7; TRBD2 agrees at 9 bases. J was trimmed by 7 bases and V by 0 bases; bases with no gene match: 8. Germline V gene sequence: CDR1 SGHNT, CDR2 YYREEE (reference sequence). This CDR3 is built from 15 residues.

This chain links TRBV6-4 with TRBJ2-2, with TRBD1 as a possible D gene (5 bases). V was clipped by 5 bases and J by 1 base, with 8 bases between them. This CDR3 region has 14 residues. Germline CDR1 is MRHNA and CDR2 is SNTAGT. CDR3 loop: CASSWGKNTGELFF. CDR3 nucleotide sequence: TGTGCCAGCAGTTGGGGCAAGAACACCGGGGAGCTGTTTTTT.

V usage is TRBV7-2 and J usage is TRBJ2-7, with 8 bases fitting TRBD2. This CDR3 has 17 residues. Germline V lookup: CDR1 SGHTA, CDR2 FQGNSA. V shed 5 bases, J shed 5 bases, and the junction held 17 bases outside the gene matches. The CDR3 spells CASSLSFVGRAPDEQYF. The CDR3, as DNA: TGTGCCAGCAGCCTCAGTTTTGTCGGGAGGGCCCCTGACGAGCAGTACTTC. The variable domain in full, completed from reference TRBV7-2 and TRBJ2-7, reads GAGVSQSPSNKVTEKGKDVELRCDPISGHTALYWYRQSLGQGLEFLIYFQGNSAPDKSGLPSDRFSAERTGGSVSTLTIQRTQQEDSAVYLCASSLSFVGRAPDEQYFGPGTRLTVT.

The chain carries TRBV2 and TRBJ1-1; D gene ambiguous. The V end lost 4 bases, the J end lost 0 bases, and 15 bases lay between the germline ends. Germline CDR1 reads SNHLY; CDR2 reads FYNNEI. The CDR3 sequence is 16 residues long. This CDR3 reads CASSGTVQSLNTEAFF. CDR3 sequence (DNA): TGTGCCAGCAGTGGGACTGTACAGAGTCTGAACACTGAAGCTTTCTTT.

The DNA of the CDR3 is TGTGCCAGCAGCTTGGTCGGACTAGCGGGAGAATCCTACGAGCAGTACTTC. This sequence encodes CASSLVGLAGESYEQYF. The genes are TRBV5-4 and TRBJ2-7; the match to TRBD2 covers 13 bases. CDR3 length: 17 residues. The junction had 4 bases not matched to a gene; V was cut back by 0 bases and J by 1 base. The germline gives CDR1 SGHNT, CDR2 YYREEE (reference sequence).

The genes are TRBV15 and TRBJ2-1; 8 nucleotides align to TRBD1. CDR3 size: 15 residues. CDR1 and CDR2 from the germline V gene are LNHNV and YYDKDF (reference sequence). V shed 4 bases, J shed 3 bases, and the junction held 5 bases outside the gene matches. The CDR3 loop reads CATSNPDRGYNEQFF. CDR3 coding DNA: TGTGCCACCAGCAACCCAGACAGGGGCTACAATGAGCAGTTCTTC.

In this sample, this clone turned up a few times. The rearrangement joins TRBV6-1 to TRBJ1-2; TRBD1 aligns across 8 bases. CDR3 size: 15 residues. Trimming took 0 bases from V and 7 from J; bases not matched to a gene: 7. Per germline, CDR1 MNHNS and CDR2 SASEGT. CDR3 amino acids: CASSEAETGVVGYTF. The CDR3 DNA reads as TGTGCCAGCAGTGAAGCTGAGACAGGGGTTGTTGGCTACACCTTC.

On this clone: It is unclear where the CDR3 begins or ends on the DNA, so no DNA is shown, and the CDR3 is as TCRdb lists it. The chain combines TRBV7-2 with TRBJ2-3; TRBD2, the table's D call, lacks a check against the DNA. CDR1 and CDR2 from the germline V gene are SGHTA and FQGNSA. The CDR3 spans 19 residues, counting both ends. CDR3: CASSLPGTSGSFLADTQYF.

This clone was detected only a few times. The V gene is TRBV5-4, the J gene TRBJ2-2, with 13 positions matching TRBD2. Germline assignment: CDR1 SGHNT and CDR2 YYREEE (reference sequence). The CDR3 contains 16 residues. Germline trimming cut 0 bases from V and 5 bases from J; bases unmatched to any gene: 1. For the CDR3, the DNA is TGTGCCAGCAGCTTGGGACTAGCGGGAGGAACCGGGGAGCTGTTTTTT. Translation: CASSLGLAGGTGELFF. Supplemented by reference TRBV5-4 and TRBJ2-2, the full variable domain reads ETGVTQSPTHLIKTRGQQVTLRCSSQSGHNTVSWYQQALGQGPQFIFQYYREEENGRGNFPPRFSGLQFPNYSSELNVNALELDDSALYLCASSLGLAGGTGELFFGEGSRLTVL.

The chain has TRBV4-1 and TRBJ2-7, with TRBD2 as a possible D gene (5 bases). V was pared by 0 bases and J by 4 bases, with 7 bases between. CDR3 length: 13 residues. Germline V gene lookup returns CDR1 MGHRA and CDR2 YSYEKL. The CDR3 loop reads CASSQERGYEQYF. The CDR3 DNA reads TGCGCCAGCAGCCAAGAACGAGGGTACGAGCAGTACTTC.

The CDR3 spells CAIRGGNIYEQYF. CDR3 coding DNA: TGTGCCATCAGGGGGGGGAACATCTACGAGCAGTACTTC. The chain recombines TRBV10-3 with TRBJ2-7; 7 bases map to TRBD2. Germline trimming cut 6 bases from V and 3 bases from J; bases unmatched to any gene: 5. This CDR3 has 13 residues. Germline CDR1 reads ENHRY; CDR2 reads SYGVKD.

The rearrangement uses TRBV6-5 and TRBJ1-2; D perhaps matches TRBD1 (6 bases). The V end was cut by 5 bases, the J end by 4 bases, with 14 bases between. Germline V lookup: CDR1 MNHEY, CDR2 SVGAGI. The CDR3 spans 14 residues. The CDR3 DNA is TGTGCCAGCAGTAAGACGGGACATCTCTATGGCTACACCTTC. This codes for CASSKTGHLYGYTF.

This rearrangement joins TRBV7-9 to TRBJ2-3; D gene unclear. CDR1 is SEHNR and CDR2 is FQNEAQ in the germline V gene (reference sequence). Deletions cut 4 bases from V and 1 base from J, with 3 bases between. This CDR3 has 12 amino acids. In DNA form, the CDR3 reads TGTGCCAGCAGCTCCGGCACAGATACGCAGTATTTT. This gives the protein CASSSGTDTQYF.

With respect to this clone: Relative to the germline gene, one junction end is altered; a read error may explain this. Other DNA sequences in the sample encode the same CDR3. The CDR3: CATSRDRQGRQPQHF. The CDR3 nucleotides are TGCGCCACCAGCAGAGACCGACAGGGCAGACAGCCCCAGCATTTT. The rearrangement joins TRBV15 to TRBJ1-5; 7 bases are a match to TRBD1. Germline V gives CDR1 LNHNV, CDR2 YYDKDF (reference sequence). The CDR3 extends over 15 amino acids.

The chain combines TRBV7-7 with TRBJ2-7, with TRBD2 as a possible D gene (6 bases). V lost 5 bases and J lost 0, with 8 bases in between. CDR1 is SSHAT, CDR2 FNYEAQ, per germline (reference sequence). The CDR3 covers 13 residues. As DNA, the CDR3 is TGTGCCAGCAGCCCGGGACTCTCCTACGAGCAGTACTTC. This encodes CASSPGLSYEQYF.

The CDR3 region is CASSPELAGVAEQFF. The CDR3 DNA follows: TGCGCCAGCAGCCCGGAACTAGCGGGAGTAGCTGAGCAGTTCTTC. This sequence joins TRBV4-3 and TRBJ2-1; 11 bases agree with TRBD2. After removal of 4 bases from V and 9 bases from J, the junction contained 8 bases not matched to a gene. The CDR3 covers 15 residues. CDR1 LGHNA and CDR2 YSLEER come from the germline V gene.

This rearrangement joins TRBV7-2 to TRBJ2-7; 11 bases fit TRBD1. The length of the CDR3 is 14 residues. V gave up 5 bases and J gave up 6 bases; unmatched junction bases: 6. Per the germline V gene, CDR1 is SGHTA and CDR2 is FQGNSA. CDR3 DNA: TGTGCCAGCAGCCTGGACAGGGGGCAGGTCGAGCAGTACTTC. This sequence encodes CASSLDRGQVEQYF.

V is TRBV6-1 and J is TRBJ2-1; 8 bases align to TRBD2. Losses at the gene ends were 3 bases for V and 11 bases for J; bases not matched to a gene: 9. The CDR3 length is 14 residues. The germline gives CDR1 MNHNS, CDR2 SASEGT. The CDR3 coding sequence is TGTGCCAGCAGTGACGGCCAGCGGGAGAGCAAGCAGTTCTTC. Amino acids: CASSDGQRESKQFF.

This rearrangement joins TRBV9 to TRBJ2-7, with 11 bases aligning to TRBD1. After removal of 1 base from V and 0 bases from J, the junction contained 3 bases not matched to a gene. The CDR3 spans 16 residues. In germline, CDR1 is SGDLS, CDR2 YYNGEE. CDR3 nucleotides: TGTGCCAGCAGCGTAAGGGACAGGGGGAGCTCCTACGAGCAGTACTTC. Translated: CASSVRDRGSSYEQYF.

The rearrangement uses TRBV14 and TRBJ2-1; no definite D call. Germline V lookup: CDR1 SGHDN, CDR2 FVKESK. Trimming pared 5 bases from V and 8 bases from J, leaving 13 bases between. This CDR3 has 13 residues. CDR3 protein: CASSSSLVDEQFF. For the CDR3, the DNA is TGTGCCAGCAGCTCCTCGCTAGTCGATGAGCAGTTCTTC.

This clone is labeled medium-sized. CDR3 sequence: CASSPSGIYSYNEQFF. For the CDR3, the DNA is TGTGCCAGCAGTCCATCCGGGATCTACTCCTACAATGAGCAGTTCTTC. This chain joins TRBV28 and TRBJ2-1; the D gene is possibly TRBD2 (5 bases). Germline V lookup: CDR1 MDHEN, CDR2 SYDVKM. V lost 5 bases, J lost 0 bases, and 14 bases lay in between. The CDR3 is 16 amino acids.

The chain recombines TRBV9 with TRBJ2-1; 9 bases are shared with TRBD2. The V gene's germline CDR1 is SGDLS and CDR2 YYNGEE. The trim removed 6 bases at V and 8 bases at J, leaving 18 bases unmatched. The CDR3 covers 17 residues. In DNA, the CDR3 is TGTGCCAGCAACGGTCCGCCTTGGACTAGCGCAGGTGATGAGCAGTTCTTC. The encoded protein is CASNGPPWTSAGDEQFF.

Only a few counts were recorded for this clone. V usage is TRBV6-4 and J usage is TRBJ2-2, with TRBD1 identical over 11 bases. Germline V gives CDR1 MRHNA, CDR2 SNTAGT. V shed 2 bases and J 4 bases; nucleotides not matched to a gene: 0. CDR3 length: 15 amino acids. The CDR3 protein is CASSDGTGGTGELFF. CDR3 nucleotides: TGTGCCAGCAGTGACGGGACAGGGGGCACCGGGGAGCTGTTTTTT.